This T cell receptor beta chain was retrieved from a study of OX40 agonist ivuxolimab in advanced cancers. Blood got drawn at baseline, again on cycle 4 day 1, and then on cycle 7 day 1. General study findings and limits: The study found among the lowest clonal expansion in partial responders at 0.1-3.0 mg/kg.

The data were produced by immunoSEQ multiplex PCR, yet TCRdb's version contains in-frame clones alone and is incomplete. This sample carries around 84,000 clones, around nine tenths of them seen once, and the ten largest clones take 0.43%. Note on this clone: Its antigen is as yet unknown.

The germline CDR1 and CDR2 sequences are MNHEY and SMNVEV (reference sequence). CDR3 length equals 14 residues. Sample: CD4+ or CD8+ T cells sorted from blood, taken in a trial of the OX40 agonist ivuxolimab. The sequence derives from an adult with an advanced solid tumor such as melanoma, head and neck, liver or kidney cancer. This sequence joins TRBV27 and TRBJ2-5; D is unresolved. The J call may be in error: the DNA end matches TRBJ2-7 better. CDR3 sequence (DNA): TGTGCCAGCAGTTTATATGGGGAATCCAACGAGCAGTACTTC. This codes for CASSLYGESNEQYF.